This entry describes one TCR beta chain. The germline gives CDR1 SEHNR, CDR2 FQNEAQ (reference sequence). This CDR3 region has 16 residues. The J segment lost 6 bases and the V segment lost 0 bases, leaving 7 bases of the junction unmatched. This specimen belongs to a study of memory CD4+ T cells and cytomegalovirus serostatus. The sort gate was single viable CD3+CD4+CD8-CD45RO+ cells for memory CD4+ T cells. Data came from immunoSEQ multiplex PCR; TCRdb stores just in-frame clones and leaves some out. The sample contains approximately 46,000 clones, roughly three quarters of which appear only once. This TCR came from an adult in good health and CMV-seronegative. The chain couples TRBV7-9 to TRBJ2-1, with 8 bases aligning to TRBD2. The sequenced sample consisted of memory CD4+ T cells from blood. CDR3: CASSLAGLAVPNEQFF. The CDR3 DNA sequence: TGTGCCAGCAGCTTAGCAGGACTAGCAGTTCCCAATGAGCAGTTCTTC.